These 17 T cell receptor beta chains came from one sample sequenced in a study of T cells in Graves' hyperthyroidism and ophthalmopathy. Template material for amplifying TCR beta CDR3 regions consisted of RNA transcripts. TCR CDR3 underwent first-round RT-PCR with the HTBI primer set. TCRdb analysed the multiplex PCR reads with MiXCR anew, one entry per CDR3 protein. The data show 250,000 to 350,000 distinct CDR3 sequences, approximately 15% seen once. The material sequenced was blood. These receptors all stem from a man aged 25-45 years with Graves' hyperthyroidism.

The genes are TRBV6-1 and TRBJ1-4; TRBD1 might be the D (5 bases). Per germline, CDR1 MNHNS and CDR2 SASEGT. The CDR3 length is 15 residues. Between the trimmed V and J ends, which lost 1 base and 7 bases, there was a span of 13 bases. In DNA form, the CDR3 reads TGTGCCAGCAGTGAAGTCCGGGGCGGTAGTGAAAAACTGTTTTTT. This gives the protein CASSEVRGGSEKLFF.

This clonotype was detected many times. The chain uses TRBV30 and TRBJ1-1, with D possibly TRBD1 on 6 matching bases. The CDR3 runs 15 residues. Germline V lookup: CDR1 GTSNPN, CDR2 SVGIG (reference sequence). Trimming removed 8 bases at V and 2 bases at J, with 21 bases between. For the CDR3, the DNA is TGTGCCCGAAGACTCCGGGACACCTATAACACTGAAGCTTTCTTT. Amino acids: CARRLRDTYNTEAFF.

Ten or more counts support this clonotype. The chain joins TRBV28 to TRBJ2-7; D not certain. V dropped 2 bases and J dropped 0 bases, with 5 bases sitting between them. This CDR3 region has 13 residues. Germline lookup yields CDR1 MDHEN and CDR2 SYDVKM. CDR3 coding DNA: TGTGCCAGCAGTTTAGTGGACTCCTACGAGCAGTACTTC. Protein sequence: CASSLVDSYEQYF.

About this clonotype: This may stem from a read error, because a much larger clone lies one nucleotide away. This chain connects TRBV5-1 to TRBJ2-1, with TRBD2 matching 9 bases. There are 17 residues in the CDR3. CDR1 and CDR2 from the germline V gene are SGHRS and YFSETQ. The CDR3 DNA is TGCGCCAGCAGCTTGTCGTTTGGTAGCGGGAGCTACAGTGAGCAGTTCTTC. Protein sequence: CASSLSFGSGSYSEQFF.

This clonotype was counted a few times. The rearrangement uses TRBV9 and TRBJ2-1, with 14 bases aligning to TRBD2. V gave up 4 bases and J gave up 5 bases; unmatched junction bases: 14. This CDR3 is 19 amino acids long. Per the germline V gene, CDR1 is SGDLS and CDR2 is YYNGEE. The CDR3 region is CASSLRTSPGLAGDNEQFF. CDR3 nucleotide sequence: TGTGCCAGCAGCTTGCGGACATCCCCGGGACTAGCGGGGGACAATGAGCAGTTCTTC.

J is TRBJ1-5 and V is TRBV18; D is perhaps TRBD1 (5 bases). Trimming removed 5 bases from V and 4 bases from J, with 9 bases in between. Per germline, CDR1 KGHSH and CDR2 LQKENI. CDR3 length: 13 amino acids. As DNA, the CDR3 is TGTGCCAGCTCAGGGGACCAAAATCAGCCCCAGCATTTT. This translates into CASSGDQNQPQHF.

This rearrangement joins TRBV19 to TRBJ1-2, with 8 bases lining up with TRBD1. This CDR3 has 15 amino acids. Trimming removed 5 bases from V and 6 bases from J; junction bases left unmatched: 11. Germline lookup yields CDR1 LNHDA and CDR2 SQIVND (reference sequence). CDR3 loop: CASSQSGQGRDGYTF. CDR3 nucleotides: TGTGCCAGTAGTCAGTCCGGACAGGGCCGGGATGGCTACACCTTC.

This clonotype was observed many times. J is TRBJ2-1 and V is TRBV7-8; D unclear. V shed 1 base and J shed 13 bases, with 8 bases lying between them. Germline CDR1 SGHVS, CDR2 FQNEAQ. CDR3 length: 11 amino acids. CDR3 DNA sequence: TGTGCCAGCAGCTTAGGGTCGCCCCAGTTCTTC. Translation: CASSLGSPQFF.

This chain uses TRBV6-2 or TRBV6-3 with TRBJ2-1, with 13 bases identical to TRBD2. This CDR3 has 18 residues. The junction had 14 bases not matched to a gene; V was cut back by 5 bases and J by 7 bases. CDR1 and CDR2 from the germline V gene are MNHEY and SVGEGT. CDR3 sequence: CASSNFFTSGRAWNEQFF. The DNA of the CDR3 is TGTGCCAGCAGTAACTTTTTTACTAGCGGGAGGGCATGGAATGAGCAGTTCTTC.

In its sample, this clonotype was seen a few times. The chain joins TRBV27 to TRBJ2-7; 13 bases are shared with TRBD2. Germline lookup yields CDR1 MNHEY and CDR2 SMNVEV (reference sequence). The CDR3 runs 15 residues. The junction had 3 bases not matched to a gene; V was cut back by 7 bases and J by 0 bases. The CDR3 spells CASIGTSGTSYEQYF. The CDR3 DNA sequence: TGTGCCAGCATCGGGACTAGCGGGACCTCCTACGAGCAGTACTTC.

This clonotype has ten or more counts. The rearrangement joins TRBV29-1 to TRBJ2-3, with D possibly being TRBD2 (6 bases). Germline values: CDR1 SQVTM, CDR2 ANQGSEA. V was cut by 6 bases and J by 6 bases, with 13 bases left in between. The CDR3 loop spans 12 amino acids. The DNA for the CDR3 is TGCAGCGTGGGAGGAGGGCGGGATACGCAGTATTTT. It yields the protein CSVGGGRDTQYF.

Remarks on this clonotype: Being one base from a much bigger clone, this may be a read error. The chain uses TRBV11-3 and TRBJ2-1; D gene ambiguous. The CDR3 covers 14 residues. V lost 3 bases and J 3 bases, leaving 9 bases between the germline ends. CDR1 and CDR2 (germline): SGHNT, YENEEA. The CDR3 nucleotides read TGTGCCAGCAGCTTCCCGGCTAGCTACAATGAGCAGTTCTTC. It yields the protein CASSFPASYNEQFF. The variable domain in full, completed from reference TRBV11-3 and TRBJ2-1, reads EAGVVQSPRYKIIEKKQPVAFWCNPISGHNTLYWYLQNLGQGPELLIRYENEEAVDDSQLPKDRFSAERLKGVDSTLKIQPAELGDSAVYLCASSFPASYNEQFFGPGTRLTVL.

Many counts were recorded for this clonotype. The chain links TRBV12-3 or TRBV12-4 to TRBJ2-3; D is possibly TRBD1 (5 bases). Trimming left V 9 bases short and J 6 bases short, with 16 bases between. The CDR3 contains 13 residues. The CDR3 loop reads CASEPGQSDTQYF. The CDR3 region has the DNA TGTGCCAGTGAACCTGGACAATCCGATACGCAGTATTTT.

Points on this clonotype: The junction departs from the called germline gene at one end, perhaps through a read error. The chain uses TRBV5-1 and TRBJ2-2; D may match TRBD1 or TRBD2 (5 bases each). The germline V gene has CDR1 SGHRS and CDR2 YFSETQ. The CDR3 consists of 18 residues. The CDR3 DNA sequence: TGCGCCAGCAGCCCGATCGGCGCAGGGATTCCTAACACCGGGGAGCTGTCTTTT. Translating it yields CASSPIGAGIPNTGELSF.

This clonotype was detected only a few times. The chain joins TRBV6-1 to TRBJ1-2, with D possibly being TRBD1 (6 bases). CDR1 is MNHNS, CDR2 SASEGT, per germline. The ends were cut back, 7 bases at V and 4 bases at J, with 13 bases in the middle. The CDR3 spans 13 residues. Here the CDR3 reads CASTGGRGYGYTF. In DNA, the CDR3 is TGTGCCAGCACGGGGGGCCGAGGCTATGGCTACACCTTC.

J is TRBJ2-7 and V is TRBV29-1; D possibly corresponds to TRBD1 (6 bases). CDR3 length: 12 residues. Germline values: CDR1 SQVTM, CDR2 ANQGSEA. V was pared by 7 bases and J by 5 bases, with 15 bases between. The CDR3 region is CSGLLQGDEQYF. The CDR3 bases are TGCAGCGGACTATTACAGGGTGACGAGCAGTACTTC.

This clonotype appeared a few times. This rearrangement joins TRBV6-2 or TRBV6-3 to TRBJ2-7, with 7 bases lining up with TRBD2. The CDR3 consists of 14 residues. J gave up 4 bases and V 3 bases, and 6 bases lay outside the gene matches. CDR1 and CDR2 (germline): MNHEY, SVGEGT. The DNA for the CDR3 is TGTGCCAGCAGTTATTTAGCGGGCGGTTACGAGCAGTACTTC. It yields the protein CASSYLAGGYEQYF.